Listed below are T cell receptor beta chains from one sample, sequenced in a study of OX40 agonist ivuxolimab in advanced cancers. Only in-frame clones appear in the TCRdb table, and some are missing; sequencing was by immunoSEQ multiplex PCR. This sample has tens of thousands of clones, with roughly 80% found just once. Sample: CD4+ or CD8+ T cells sorted from blood, taken in a trial of the OX40 agonist ivuxolimab. These receptors were collected from an adult with an advanced solid tumor such as melanoma, head and neck, liver or kidney cancer. The CDR3 runs from the conserved cysteine through the conserved F or W. D genes are given only for firm matches. A row's size may be missing; if present it is once, few, many or a size class.

TRBD1	NA	TRBJ1-5	TRBV27	TGTGCCAGCAGTTTAAAGGGGGCGGAACAGCCCCAGCATTTT	CASSLKGAEQPQHF
TRBD2	once	TRBJ2-3	TRBV4-2	TGTGCCAGCAGCCTTATGGCTAGCGGGGGATCCACAGATACGCAGTATTTT	CASSLMASGGSTDTQYF
NA	NA	TRBJ1-1	TRBV7-9	TGTGCCAGCAGCGATAAACGGGAGAACACTGAAGCTTTCTTT	CASSDKRENTEAFF
NA	NA	TRBJ2-7	TRBV6-5	TGTGCCAGCAGTTACTCCTCAAGCGGGTTCGGTACAGAGCAGTACTTC	CASSYSSSGFGTEQYF
TRBD2	NA	TRBJ2-3	TRBV7-6	TGTGCCAGCAGCTACCTAGCGGGAGCGTTTACAGATACGCAGTATTTT	CASSYLAGAFTDTQYF
NA	NA	TRBJ1-6	TRBV11-2	TGTGCCAGCAGCTTAAACCTCGGAGATTCACCCCTCCACTTT	CASSLNLGDSPLHF
NA	NA	TRBJ1-3	TRBV29-1	TGCAGCGTTGAAGGTTCCTCTGGAAACACCATATATTTT	CSVEGSSGNTIYF
TRBD1	few	TRBJ1-1	TRBV6-5	TGTGCCAGCAGTCCCTTGGGACAGGCTTACACTGAAGCTTTCTTT	CASSPLGQAYTEAFF
TRBD2	NA	TRBJ2-1	TRBV13	TGTGCCAGCCGGGAGGGGACCCACTCGGCGAATGAGCAGTTCTTC	CASREGTHSANEQFF
TRBD1	NA	TRBJ2-5	TRBV28	TGTGCCAGCAGTTTCTTGGAAGGGGGCTCAGAGACCCAGTACTTC	CASSFLEGGSETQYF
NA	NA	TRBJ1-6	TRBV13	TGTGCCAGCAGCTTTAACAGGGTCCCTTACCCCCTCCACTTT	CASSFNRVPYPLHF
NA	NA	TRBJ1-2	TRBV5-1	TGCGCCAGCAGCTTGGATGGTACGGTATTCAATCTGGGCTACACCTTC	CASSLDGTVFNLGYTF
TRBD2	NA	TRBJ2-2	TRBV6-1	TGTGCCAGCATCCCCAGTAGCGGGAAGACCGGGGAGCTGTTTTTT	CASIPSSGKTGELFF
NA	NA	TRBJ1-2	TRBV30	TGTGCCTGGAGTCGGGACACCTATGGCTACACCTTC	CAWSRDTYGYTF
NA	NA	TRBJ1-1	TRBV30	TGTGCCTGGAGGGTGAGCAGGACCCTTAACACTGAAGCTTTCTTT	CAWRVSRTLNTEAFF
TRBD1	NA	TRBJ1-4	TRBV4-3	TGCGCCAGCAGCCTCGGACAGGGAGAAAATGAAAAACTGTTTTTT	CASSLGQGENEKLFF
NA	NA	TRBJ1-3	TRBV6-6	TGTGCCAGCAGTCCGCAGGGCTCTGGAAACACCATATATTTT	CASSPQGSGNTIYF
NA	few	TRBJ1-3	TRBV15	TGTGCCACCAGCAGTCAGGGTTCTAATCGGGGAAACACCATATATTTT	CATSSQGSNRGNTIYF
TRBD1	NA	TRBJ1-6	TRBV19	TGTGCCAGTAGGAGGGGGCCTGATTCACCCCTCCACTTT	CASRRGPDSPLHF
TRBD1	once	TRBJ1-2	TRBV5-4	TGTGCCAGCAGCTTGGTCGGCAGGGGGAAATCCTTCGGCTACACCTTC	CASSLVGRGKSFGYTF